This TCR beta chain was sequenced in a study of cytotoxic CD8 clonotypes in ibrutinib-treated CLL. Findings and caveats of the study: Public clonotypes, an uncommon group, contracted or remained stable on treatment.

Profiled with immunoSEQ multiplex PCR; TCRdb holds only in-frame clones, not every one. Of almost 85,000 clones in the sample, around 84% were seen once. The CDR3 spans 14 residues. Germline lookup yields CDR1 KGHSH and CDR2 LQKENI. Trimming removed 3 bases at V and 6 bases at J, with 13 bases between. Details on this clone: Its antigen is still unknown.

Here the sequenced sample was PBMCs, taken before ibrutinib treatment. The chain employs TRBV18 and TRBJ2-3; D is perhaps TRBD1 or TRBD2 (6 bases each). The TCR sequence derives from a human donor with chronic lymphocytic leukemia. CDR3 sequence: CASSPWGAGDTQYF. In nucleotides, the CDR3 is TGTGCCAGCTCACCCTGGGGGGCCGGGGATACGCAGTATTTT. Supplemented by reference TRBV18 and TRBJ2-3, the full variable domain reads NAGVMQNPRHLVRRRGQEARLRCSPMKGHSHVYWYRQLPEEGLKFMVYLQKENIIDESGMPKERFSAEFPKEGPSILRIQQVVRGDSAAYFCASSPWGAGDTQYFGPGTRLTVL.